Presented here are 22 T cell receptor beta chains from one specimen sequenced in a study of blood T cell repertoires in COVID-19. Profiled with immunoSEQ multiplex PCR; TCRdb holds only in-frame clones, not every one. Found here are approximately 150,000 clones, roughly nine tenths of them singletons; the top ten hold roughly 13%. Sequenced material: peripheral blood. These receptors were taken from a man between 18 and 35 years old with COVID-19, enrolled during active disease.

The rearrangement uses TRBV5-1 and TRBJ2-1, with TRBD2 identical over 11 bases. Germline-derived CDR1 and CDR2 are SGHRS and YFSETQ. V shed 1 base, J shed 6 bases, and the junction held 9 bases outside the gene matches. The CDR3 extends over 17 amino acids. This chain's CDR3 is CASSLSPRLAGINEQFF. As DNA, the CDR3 is TGCGCCAGCAGCTTGTCACCTAGACTAGCGGGAATCAATGAGCAGTTCTTC.

V usage is TRBV3-1 (or the pseudogene TRBV3-2) and J usage is TRBJ2-1, with TRBD2 matching 7 bases. Germline assignment: CDR1 LGHDT and CDR2 YNNKEL (reference sequence). The CDR3 is made up of 12 amino acids. Unmatched junction bases numbered 5, after V lost 9 bases and J lost 6 bases. This chain's CDR3 is CASSGPLNEQFF. In nucleotides, the CDR3 is TGTGCCAGTAGCGGGCCTCTCAATGAGCAGTTCTTC.

The chain recombines TRBV19 with TRBJ1-2; 8 positions agree with TRBD1. CDR1 and CDR2 from the germline V gene are LNHDA and SQIVND (reference sequence). This CDR3 region has 14 residues. J was trimmed by 4 bases and V by 6 bases; bases with no gene match: 7. The CDR3 nucleotides are TGTGCCAGTAGCTTCGACAGGGGCAGCTATGGCTACACCTTC. Its translation: CASSFDRGSYGYTF. Full variable domain (missing parts from reference TRBV19 and TRBJ1-2): DGGITQSPKYLFRKEGQNVTLSCEQNLNHDAMYWYRQDPGQGLRLIYYSQIVNDFQKGDIAEGYSVSREKKESFPLTVTSAQKNPTAFYLCASSFDRGSYGYTFGSGTRLTVV.

CDR3 DNA sequence: TGTGCCAGCAGTGAATTCGCAGATACGCAGTATTTT. This codes for CASSEFADTQYF. The J gene is TRBJ2-3, the V gene TRBV25-1; D is uncertain. The germline V gene encodes CDR1 MGHDK and CDR2 SYGVNS. The CDR3 is 12 amino acids. V was pared by 1 base and J by 4 bases, with 3 bases between.

The V gene is TRBV6-5, the J gene TRBJ2-2; D might be TRBD1 (6 bases). The V gene's germline CDR1 is MNHEY and CDR2 SVGAGI. The CDR3 is made up of 12 amino acids. The V gene lost 10 bases and the J gene lost 7 bases, with 13 bases spanning the gap. CDR3 DNA sequence: TGTGCCACCGAGGGGGATTTCGGGGAGCTGTTTTTT. This codes for CATEGDFGELFF.

The rearrangement links TRBV9 to TRBJ2-7; 9 bases line up with TRBD2. Germline values: CDR1 SGDLS, CDR2 YYNGEE. The CDR3 totals 19 residues. V dropped 3 bases and J dropped 3; count of bases not matched to a gene: 19. CDR3 in amino acids: CASSASYGAGGTGVYEQYF. CDR3 bases: TGTGCCAGCAGCGCCTCCTATGGAGCGGGAGGCACGGGGGTCTACGAGCAGTACTTC.

The chain has TRBV28 and TRBJ1-5, with a weak D call TRBD1 (6 bases). The CDR3 totals 15 residues. V lost 9 bases and J lost 0, with 15 bases in between. CDR1 is MDHEN, CDR2 SYDVKM, per germline. Here the CDR3 DNA reads TGTGCCAGTAGACAGGTTAAAAATAGCAATCAGCCCCAGCATTTT. Translating gives CASRQVKNSNQPQHF.

A single count supports this clone. One base away lies a much larger clone, so this may be a sequencing read error. Distinct nucleotide sequences in the sample also encode this CDR3. CDR3 bases: TGTGCCAGCAGCTTGGACAGGGTTATCGGGGAGCTGTTTTTT. Translation gives CASSLDRVIGELFF. The chain is built from TRBV7-8 and TRBJ2-2; the match to TRBD1 covers 8 bases. Germline CDR1 reads SGHVS; CDR2 reads FQNEAQ. Germline trimming cut 3 bases from V and 7 bases from J; bases unmatched to any gene: 4. The CDR3 consists of 14 residues.

V usage is TRBV28 and J usage is TRBJ2-1; TRBD2 aligns across 10 bases. Trimming cost V 2 bases and J 3 bases; bases outside gene matches: 4. This CDR3 spans 16 amino acids. CDR1 and CDR2 (germline): MDHEN, SYDVKM. CDR3 DNA sequence: TGTGCCAGCAGTTTAATCGCTAGCGGGGGCTACAATGAGCAGTTCTTC. Translated: CASSLIASGGYNEQFF.

V is TRBV9 and J is TRBJ1-5, with TRBD1 matching over 9 bases. The CDR3 consists of 15 residues. Germline values: CDR1 SGDLS, CDR2 YYNGEE. V lost 4 bases and J lost 1; bases outside the gene matches: 3. The CDR3 spells CASSRQGESNQPQHF. CDR3 DNA: TGTGCCAGCAGCAGACAGGGGGAGAGCAATCAGCCCCAGCATTTT.

V usage is TRBV6-6 and J usage is TRBJ2-1, with 13 bases matching TRBD2. CDR1 is MNHNY, CDR2 SVGAGI, per germline (reference sequence). The V gene end was trimmed by 5 bases and the J gene end by 1 base; junction bases not matched to a gene: 8. The CDR3 has 18 amino acids. CDR3 DNA sequence: TGTGCCAGCAGTCGGACTAGCGGGAGAAGAGGGTCCTACAATGAGCAGTTCTTC. Translated, it gives CASSRTSGRRGSYNEQFF.

This chain uses TRBV28 with TRBJ1-2, with 8 bases lining up with TRBD1. The CDR3 extends over 16 amino acids. Germline loops: CDR1 MDHEN, CDR2 SYDVKM. With 6 bases clipped from V and 4 bases from J, the junction kept 13 bases outside the gene matches. In DNA, the CDR3 is TGTGCCAGCAGCCCGCCAACAGGGGGGGAGGTCTATGGCTACACCTTC. Protein: CASSPPTGGEVYGYTF.

The chain couples TRBV5-1 to TRBJ2-1; D is possibly TRBD2 (5 bases). Germline assignment: CDR1 SGHRS and CDR2 YFSETQ. V lost 1 base to trimming and J lost 7 bases, with 12 bases between them. The CDR3 loop spans 14 amino acids. CDR3 sequence (DNA): TGCGCCAGCAGCTTGAGCCGGGGTAGGAATGAGCAGTTCTTC. This translates into CASSLSRGRNEQFF.

The J gene is TRBJ1-2, the V gene TRBV28; maybe TRBD1 (5 bases). CDR1 is MDHEN and CDR2 is SYDVKM in the germline V gene. V lost 1 base and J 10 bases, leaving 7 bases between the germline ends. This CDR3 contains 11 residues. The CDR3 here is CASSLSTVYTF. The CDR3 DNA sequence: TGTGCCAGCAGTTTATCGACAGTCTACACCTTC.

This sequence joins TRBV28 and TRBJ1-2, with a possible D match to TRBD1 (6 bases). Deletions cut 5 bases from V and 2 bases from J, with 9 bases between. The CDR3 is 13 amino acids. The V gene's germline CDR1 is MDHEN and CDR2 SYDVKM. CDR3 DNA: TGTGCCAGCAGTCCTACAGGGAACTATGGCTACACCTTC. This translates into CASSPTGNYGYTF.

This rearrangement joins TRBV10-1 to TRBJ2-3; 9 positions agree with TRBD2. Trimming cost V 6 bases and J 4 bases; bases outside gene matches: 14. This CDR3 contains 17 residues. Germline loops: CDR1 WNHNN, CDR2 SYGVQD (reference sequence). The CDR3 reads CASSAVFAGGPSDTQYF. In nucleotides, the CDR3 is TGCGCCAGCAGCGCCGTTTTTGCGGGAGGGCCATCAGATACGCAGTATTTT.

The chain links TRBV12-3 or TRBV12-4 to TRBJ2-7; D possibly corresponds to TRBD2 (5 bases). The CDR3 totals 11 residues. Trimming pared 2 bases from V and 7 bases from J, leaving 6 bases between. The CDR3 is CASSLSGEQYF. CDR3 nucleotide sequence: TGTGCCAGCAGTTTATCGGGGGAGCAGTACTTC.

This clone was picked up one time. The chain combines TRBV19 with TRBJ2-5; D is unclear. The V gene lost 4 bases and the J gene lost 5 bases, with 11 bases spanning the gap. This CDR3 region has 13 residues. CDR1 LNHDA and CDR2 SQIVND come from the germline V gene (reference sequence). Here the CDR3 reads CASSTVLRETQYF. Written as DNA, the CDR3 is TGTGCCAGTAGTACGGTACTGAGGGAGACCCAGTACTTC.

The chain uses TRBV5-4 and TRBJ2-2; 7 nucleotides line up with TRBD2. The CDR3 loop spans 15 amino acids. CDR1 and CDR2 from the germline V gene are SGHNT and YYREEE (reference sequence). Trimming removed 4 bases from V and 6 bases from J; junction bases left unmatched: 9. Here the CDR3 DNA reads TGTGCCAGCAGCGTCTGGGGAGGGGCGTCCGGGGAGCTGTTTTTT. It translates to CASSVWGGASGELFF.

J is TRBJ1-5 and V is TRBV27; weak D call: TRBD1 (6 bases). Germline lookup yields CDR1 MNHEY and CDR2 SMNVEV (reference sequence). Trimming stripped 6 bases from V and 1 base from J, with 13 bases between. CDR3 length equals 15 residues. The chain's CDR3 is CASRPRTGSNQPQHF. DNA for the CDR3: TGTGCCAGCAGGCCCCGTACAGGGAGCAATCAGCCCCAGCATTTT.

The genes are TRBV19 and TRBJ2-7, with a weak D call TRBD1 (6 bases). The V gene lost 3 bases and the J gene lost 2 bases, with 11 bases spanning the gap. CDR1 is LNHDA and CDR2 is SQIVND in the germline V gene (reference sequence). The CDR3 sequence is 14 residues long. CDR3 bases: TGTGCCAGTAGTATTTTTCAGGGGCCCTACGAGCAGTACTTC. Translated: CASSIFQGPYEQYF.

The chain joins TRBV4-3 to TRBJ2-7; TRBD2 agrees at 7 bases. J was trimmed by 3 bases and V by 3 bases; bases with no gene match: 14. In germline, CDR1 is LGHNA, CDR2 YSLEER. This CDR3 region has 17 residues. The CDR3 sequence: CASSHSVRASGSYEQYF. The DNA of the CDR3 is TGCGCCAGCAGCCATTCGGTGAGGGCTAGCGGCAGCTACGAGCAGTACTTC.